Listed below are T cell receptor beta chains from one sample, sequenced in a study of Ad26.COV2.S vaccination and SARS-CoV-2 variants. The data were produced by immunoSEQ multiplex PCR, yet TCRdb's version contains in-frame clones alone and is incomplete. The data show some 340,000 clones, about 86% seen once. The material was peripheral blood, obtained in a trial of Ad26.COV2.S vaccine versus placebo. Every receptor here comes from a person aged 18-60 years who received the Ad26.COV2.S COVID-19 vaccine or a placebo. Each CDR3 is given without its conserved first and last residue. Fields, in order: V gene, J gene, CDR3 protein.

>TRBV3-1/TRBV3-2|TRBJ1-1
ASSQAPAKNTEAF
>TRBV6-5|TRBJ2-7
ASSLLAGGSYEQY
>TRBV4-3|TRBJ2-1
ASSQGVGGPDEQF
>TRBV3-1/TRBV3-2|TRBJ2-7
ASSQMAEIRYEQY
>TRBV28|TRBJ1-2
ASRGTAYGYT
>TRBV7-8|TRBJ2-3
ASSGQATDTQY
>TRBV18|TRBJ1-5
ASSLQDGRQPQH
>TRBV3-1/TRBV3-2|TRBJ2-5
ASSQEFDPRETQETQY
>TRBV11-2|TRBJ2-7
ASSPDRGGYYEQY
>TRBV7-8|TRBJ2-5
ASSLMYQETQY
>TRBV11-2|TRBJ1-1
ASSLGTGAGNTEAF
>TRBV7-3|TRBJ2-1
ASSKERGGRGEQF
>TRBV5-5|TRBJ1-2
ASSLVTGPGYGYT
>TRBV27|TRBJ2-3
ASSYLWLAGGRDTQY
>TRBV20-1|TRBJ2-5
SASNGGDETQY
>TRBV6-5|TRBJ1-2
ASSRTQDRYGYT